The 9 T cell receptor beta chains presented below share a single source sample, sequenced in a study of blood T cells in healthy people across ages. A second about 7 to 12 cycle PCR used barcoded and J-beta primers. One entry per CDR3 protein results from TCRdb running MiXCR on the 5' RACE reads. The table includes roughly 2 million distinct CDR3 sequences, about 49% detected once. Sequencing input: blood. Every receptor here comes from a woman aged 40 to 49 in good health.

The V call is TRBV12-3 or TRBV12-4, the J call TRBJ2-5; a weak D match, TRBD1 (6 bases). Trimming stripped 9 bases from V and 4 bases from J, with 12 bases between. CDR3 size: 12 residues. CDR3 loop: CASRTVSETQYF. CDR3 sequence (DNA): TGTGCCAGTAGGACAGTTTCAGAGACCCAGTACTTC.

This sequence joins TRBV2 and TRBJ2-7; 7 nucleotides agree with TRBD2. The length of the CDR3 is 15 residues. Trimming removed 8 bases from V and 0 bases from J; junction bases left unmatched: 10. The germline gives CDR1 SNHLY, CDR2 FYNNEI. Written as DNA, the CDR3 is TGTGCCAGCGTTGGGGGGGGAGTAAGCTCCTACGAGCAGTACTTC. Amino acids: CASVGGGVSSYEQYF.

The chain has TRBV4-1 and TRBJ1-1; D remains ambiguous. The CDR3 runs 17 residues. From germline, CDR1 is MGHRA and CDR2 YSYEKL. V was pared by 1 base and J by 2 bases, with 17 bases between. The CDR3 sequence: CASSQVGSPVRNTEAFF. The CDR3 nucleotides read TGCGCCAGCAGCCAAGTCGGCTCTCCCGTTCGTAACACTGAAGCTTTCTTT.

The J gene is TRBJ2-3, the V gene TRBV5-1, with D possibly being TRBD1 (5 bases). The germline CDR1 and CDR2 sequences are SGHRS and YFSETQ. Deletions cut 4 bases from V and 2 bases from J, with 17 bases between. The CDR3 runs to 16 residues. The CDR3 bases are TGCGCCAGCAGCGCCGGACCAGGGTTCCTCACAGATACGCAGTATTTT. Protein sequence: CASSAGPGFLTDTQYF. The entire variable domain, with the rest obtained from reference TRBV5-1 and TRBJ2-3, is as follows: KAGVTQTPRYLIKTRGQQVTLSCSPISGHRSVSWYQQTPGQGLQFLFEYFSETQRNKGNFPGRFSGRQFSNSRSEMNVSTLELGDSALYLCASSAGPGFLTDTQYFGPGTRLTVL.

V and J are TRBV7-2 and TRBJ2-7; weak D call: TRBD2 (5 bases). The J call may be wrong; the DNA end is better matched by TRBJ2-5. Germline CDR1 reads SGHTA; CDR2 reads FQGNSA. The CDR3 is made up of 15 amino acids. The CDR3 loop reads CASSLRSGIKETQYF. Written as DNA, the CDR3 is TGTGCCAGCAGCTTACGAAGCGGTATAAAAGAGACCCAGTACTTC.

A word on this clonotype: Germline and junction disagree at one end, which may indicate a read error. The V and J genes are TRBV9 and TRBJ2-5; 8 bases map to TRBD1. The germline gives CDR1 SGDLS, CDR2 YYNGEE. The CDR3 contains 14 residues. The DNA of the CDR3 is TGTGCCAACAGCGTGGGGACAGGAGGCGTGGAGCAGTACTTC. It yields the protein CANSVGTGGVEQYF.

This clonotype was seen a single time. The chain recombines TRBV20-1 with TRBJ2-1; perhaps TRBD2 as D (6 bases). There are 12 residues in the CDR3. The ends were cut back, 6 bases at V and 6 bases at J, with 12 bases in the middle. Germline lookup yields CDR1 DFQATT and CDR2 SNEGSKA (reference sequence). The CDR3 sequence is CSAPGGFNEQFF. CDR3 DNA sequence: TGCAGTGCCCCTGGGGGGTTCAATGAGCAGTTCTTC.

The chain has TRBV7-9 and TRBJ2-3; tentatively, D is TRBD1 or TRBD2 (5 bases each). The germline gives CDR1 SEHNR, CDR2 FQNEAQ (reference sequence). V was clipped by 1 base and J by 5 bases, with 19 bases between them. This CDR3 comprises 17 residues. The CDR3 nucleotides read TGTGCCAGCAGCTTAGGGCTAGGGATGAGGGGAGAAGATACGCAGTATTTT. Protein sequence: CASSLGLGMRGEDTQYF. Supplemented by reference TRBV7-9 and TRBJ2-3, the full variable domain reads DTGVSQNPRHKITKRGQNVTFRCDPISEHNRLYWYRQTLGQGPEFLTYFQNEAQLEKSRLLSDRFSAERPKGSFSTLEIQRTEQGDSAMYLCASSLGLGMRGEDTQYFGPGTRLTVL.

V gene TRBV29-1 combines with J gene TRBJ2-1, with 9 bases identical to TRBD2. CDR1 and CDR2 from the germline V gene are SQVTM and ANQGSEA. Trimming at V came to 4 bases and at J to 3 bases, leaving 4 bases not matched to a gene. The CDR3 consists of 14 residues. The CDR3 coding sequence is TGCAGCGTTGGGCGGGGGGGCCGCTACAATGAGCAGTTCTTC. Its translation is CSVGRGGRYNEQFF.